A selection of T cell receptor beta chains follows, all from one sample in a study of T cells in Graves' hyperthyroidism and ophthalmopathy. A single record per CDR3 protein comes from TCRdb applying MiXCR to the multiplex PCR reads. The sample holds around 250,000 distinct CDR3 sequences, less than 15% seen once. The sequencing sample was made of blood. These receptors came from a woman in her forties with Graves' hyperthyroidism that later progressed to Graves' ophthalmopathy. The CDR3 runs from the conserved cysteine through the conserved F or W. D genes are given only for firm matches. Clone size is given for some rows only: seen once, a few or many times, or a class if the clone is expanded.

D: NA; V: TRBV12-3/TRBV12-4; J: TRBJ1-2; size: many; CDR3: CASSPRTNYGYTF; DNA: TGTGCCAGCAGTCCGAGGACTAACTATGGCTACACCTTC
D: NA; V: TRBV20-1; J: TRBJ2-1; size: NA; CDR3: CSARIARSYNEQFF; DNA: TGCAGTGCACGAATAGCACGCTCCTACAATGAGCAGTTCTTC
D: NA; V: TRBV28; J: TRBJ1-5; size: many; CDR3: CASSLALSNQPQHF; DNA: TGTGCCAGCAGTTTAGCTCTTAGCAATCAGCCCCAGCATTTT
D: TRBD1; V: TRBV10-3; J: TRBJ1-2; size: NA; CDR3: CAISPDRAYGYTF; DNA: TGTGCCATCAGCCCGGACAGGGCCTATGGCTACACCTTC
D: NA; V: TRBV19; J: TRBJ2-1; size: few; CDR3: CASRRGGPDNEQFF; DNA: TGTGCCAGTCGGAGAGGAGGGCCTGACAATGAGCAGTTCTTC
D: NA; V: TRBV5-8; J: TRBJ1-1; size: many; CDR3: CASSLWMNTEAFF; DNA: TGTGCCAGCAGCTTATGGATGAACACTGAAGCTTTCTTT
D: NA; V: TRBV3-1; J: TRBJ2-1; size: few; CDR3: CASSLTPFSNEQFF; DNA: TGTGCCAGCAGTCTCACTCCGTTTTCCAATGAGCAGTTCTTC
D: NA; V: TRBV6-1; J: TRBJ1-1; size: many; CDR3: CASTRNIWNTEAFF; DNA: TGTGCCAGCACCAGAAATATCTGGAACACTGAAGCTTTCTTT
D: TRBD2; V: TRBV12-3/TRBV12-4; J: TRBJ2-1; size: many; CDR3: CASMPSGSDNEQFF; DNA: TGTGCCAGCATGCCTAGCGGGAGTGACAATGAGCAGTTCTTC
D: TRBD1; V: TRBV20-1; J: TRBJ1-4; size: many; CDR3: CSAYRGAREKLFF; DNA: TGCAGTGCTTACAGGGGTGCCCGCGAAAAACTGTTTTTT
D: NA; V: TRBV20-1; J: TRBJ2-2; size: many; CDR3: CSARDPGRQANTGELFF; DNA: TGCAGTGCTAGAGATCCGGGACGACAAGCGAACACCGGGGAGCTGTTTTTT